The 29 T cell receptor beta chains presented below share a single source sample, sequenced in a study of beta chain features in type 1 diabetes. All of the isolated RNA was reverse transcribed, so expressed TCRB transcripts were sequenced. Clones were sequenced by immunoSEQ multiplex PCR, and TCRdb holds only the in-frame ones, with some missing. This table has a few hundred thousand clones, over 12% appearing once. The sample comprised naive CD4+ T cells from blood. These receptors all stem from a woman younger than 35 in good health.

This chain connects TRBV9 to TRBJ2-5, with a weak D call TRBD2 (5 bases). V was trimmed by 3 bases and J by 5 bases, leaving 17 bases between them. CDR1 is SGDLS and CDR2 is YYNGEE in the germline V gene. The CDR3 totals 15 residues. The CDR3 here is CASSGAGLAGETQYF. Here the CDR3 DNA reads TGTGCCAGCAGCGGAGCCGGGCTAGCTGGGGAGACCCAGTACTTC.

This clone was observed a few times. This CDR3 reads CASRNSGRSGNEQFF. CDR3 nucleotide sequence: TGTGCCAGCAGGAATAGCGGACGGAGTGGCAATGAGCAGTTCTTC. The chain couples TRBV5-4 to TRBJ2-1; possible D gene TRBD2, 6 bases. V lost 5 bases to trimming and J lost 6 bases, with 18 bases between them. The CDR3 is made up of 15 amino acids. Germline V gene data show CDR1 as SGHNT and CDR2 as YYREEE (reference sequence). The full variable domain, its missing parts supplied by reference TRBV5-4 and TRBJ2-1, is ETGVTQSPTHLIKTRGQQVTLRCSSQSGHNTVSWYQQALGQGPQFIFQYYREEENGRGNFPPRFSGLQFPNYSSELNVNALELDDSALYLCASRNSGRSGNEQFFGPGTRLTVL.

This clone was seen a few times. The rearrangement joins TRBV6-1 to TRBJ2-1; D may be TRBD2 (6 bases). V gave up 6 bases and J gave up 10 bases, with 10 bases separating them. Germline V CDR1 and CDR2: MNHNS, SASEGT. The CDR3 consists of 11 residues. The CDR3 here is CASRALAEQFF. CDR3 DNA sequence: TGTGCCAGCAGAGCTCTAGCGGAGCAGTTCTTC.

V and J are TRBV13 and TRBJ1-2; tentative D call: TRBD1 (6 bases). Germline V gene data show CDR1 as PRHDT and CDR2 as FYEKMQ (reference sequence). V dropped 4 bases and J dropped 0 bases, with 9 bases sitting between them. This CDR3 comprises 14 residues. CDR3 protein: CASSSRTANYGYTF. CDR3 DNA: TGTGCCAGCAGCTCGAGGACAGCTAACTATGGCTACACCTTC. The full variable domain, in which reference TRBV13 and TRBJ1-2 provide the parts outside the CDR3, is AAGVIQSPRHLIKEKRETATLKCYPIPRHDTVYWYQQGPGQDPQFLISFYEKMQSDKGSIPDRFSAQQFSDYHSELNMSSLELGDSALYFCASSSRTANYGYTFGSGTRLTVV.

The chain carries TRBV30 and TRBJ2-4; 9 bases are a match to TRBD2. This CDR3 is built from 14 residues. Trimming cost V 0 bases and J 7 bases; bases outside gene matches: 4. CDR1 is GTSNPN, CDR2 SVGIG, per germline (reference sequence). The CDR3 loop is CAWSVGLATNIQYF. In DNA, the CDR3 is TGTGCCTGGAGTGTGGGACTAGCTACTAACATTCAGTACTTC.

This clone was observed a few times. V usage is TRBV5-4 and J usage is TRBJ2-3, with 8 bases lining up with TRBD1. The CDR3 length is 15 residues. The V gene's germline CDR1 is SGHNT and CDR2 YYREEE (reference sequence). V was clipped by 4 bases and J by 0 bases; unmatched bases: 4. The chain's CDR3 is CASSRTGQSTDTQYF. In DNA, the CDR3 is TGTGCCAGCAGCCGGACAGGGCAGAGCACAGATACGCAGTATTTT.

The chain has TRBV5-1 and TRBJ1-2; 10 bases are shared with TRBD1. Unmatched junction bases numbered 10, after V lost 6 bases and J lost 8 bases. The CDR3 is 14 amino acids. Germline CDR1 SGHRS, CDR2 YFSETQ. This CDR3 reads CASNVATGGLGYTF. CDR3 DNA sequence: TGCGCCAGCAACGTGGCGACAGGGGGCTTGGGCTACACCTTC.

Only a few counts were recorded for this clone. This chain connects TRBV2 to TRBJ2-6; no reliable D call. There are 15 residues in the CDR3. The V gene's germline CDR1 is SNHLY and CDR2 FYNNEI. V lost 4 bases and J lost 0, with 7 bases in between. CDR3 DNA sequence: TGTGCCAGCAGTGTTACGGTCTCTGGGGCCAACGTCCTGACTTTC. This codes for CASSVTVSGANVLTF. Drawing the rest from reference TRBV2 and TRBJ2-6, the complete variable domain is EPEVTQTPSHQVTQMGQEVILRCVPISNHLYFYWYRQILGQKVEFLVSFYNNEISEKSEIFDDQFSVERPDGSNFTLKIRSTKLEDSAMYFCASSVTVSGANVLTFGAGSRLTVL.

V and J are TRBV6-5 and TRBJ2-1; D is ambiguous. The CDR3 totals 14 residues. The ends were cut back, 2 bases at V and 13 bases at J, with 18 bases in the middle. From germline, CDR1 is MNHEY and CDR2 SVGAGI. The CDR3 DNA reads as TGTGCCAGCAGTTACCCAACGCCTAGAACGCGCCAGTTCTTC. Translation gives CASSYPTPRTRQFF.

The chain recombines TRBV12-5 with TRBJ2-7; D is unclear. The CDR3 runs to 14 residues. Germline loops: CDR1 LGHNT, CDR2 FRNRAP. Trimming removed 2 bases from V and 3 bases from J, with 11 bases in between. The CDR3 spells CASGLPPTDYEQYF. The CDR3 DNA reads TGTGCTAGTGGTTTGCCACCAACAGACTACGAGCAGTACTTC. The complete variable domain, with remaining parts taken from reference TRBV12-5 and TRBJ2-7, reads DARVTQTPRHKVTEMGQEVTMRCQPILGHNTVFWYRQTMMQGLELLAYFRNRAPLDDSGMPKDRFSAEMPDATLATLKIQPSEPRDSAVYFCASGLPPTDYEQYFGPGTRLTVT.

This clone occurred a few times. The V call is TRBV7-9, the J call TRBJ1-1, with a possible D match to TRBD1 (5 bases). The germline V gene encodes CDR1 SEHNR and CDR2 FQNEAQ (reference sequence). The CDR3 runs 15 residues. V gave up 2 bases and J gave up 3 bases, with 13 bases separating them. The CDR3 coding sequence is TGTGCCAGCAGCTTAACCGGGAGAGGGGACACTGAAGCTTTCTTT. The encoded protein is CASSLTGRGDTEAFF. The full variable domain, in which reference TRBV7-9 and TRBJ1-1 provide the parts outside the CDR3, is DTGVSQNPRHKITKRGQNVTFRCDPISEHNRLYWYRQTLGQGPEFLTYFQNEAQLEKSRLLSDRFSAERPKGSFSTLEIQRTEQGDSAMYLCASSLTGRGDTEAFFGQGTRLTVV.

This sequence joins TRBV30 and TRBJ1-3; D may be TRBD1 (6 bases). V lost 5 bases and J 1 base, leaving 9 bases between the germline ends. This CDR3 comprises 13 residues. CDR1 and CDR2 from the germline V gene are GTSNPN and SVGIG (reference sequence). CDR3: CAWDRRSGNTIYF. DNA for the CDR3: TGTGCCTGGGACAGGAGGTCTGGAAACACCATATATTTT.

This sequence joins TRBV19 and TRBJ2-1; tentative D call: TRBD2 (5 bases). The CDR3 runs to 15 residues. V was trimmed by 9 bases and J by 2 bases, leaving 17 bases between them. The germline V gene has CDR1 LNHDA and CDR2 SQIVND (reference sequence). The CDR3 sequence is CASLRRGSTYNEQFF. The DNA for the CDR3 is TGTGCCAGCCTAAGGCGAGGGAGTACCTACAATGAGCAGTTCTTC.

The chain links TRBV6-1 to TRBJ2-1; 9 bases are a match to TRBD1. Germline V gene data show CDR1 as MNHNS and CDR2 as SASEGT. The V gene end was trimmed by 6 bases and the J gene end by 3 bases; junction bases not matched to a gene: 6. There are 15 residues in the CDR3. CDR3 sequence (DNA): TGTGCCAGCAGCCTACAGGGGGCCTTCTACAATGAGCAGTTCTTC. This translates into CASSLQGAFYNEQFF.

This clone showed up just once. J is TRBJ2-5 and V is TRBV9, with TRBD2 matching 13 bases. The V and J ends lost 3 bases and 5 bases, in that order; junction bases with no gene match: 7. CDR3 length: 16 amino acids. In germline, CDR1 is SGDLS, CDR2 YYNGEE. CDR3 amino acids: CASSGRTSGSRETQYF. As DNA, the CDR3 is TGTGCCAGCAGCGGGAGGACTAGCGGGAGTAGGGAGACCCAGTACTTC.

This clone was counted between two and nine times. V and J are TRBV14 and TRBJ2-1, with D possibly being TRBD2 (5 bases). The germline gives CDR1 SGHDN, CDR2 FVKESK. This CDR3 has 16 residues. V was cut by 3 bases and J by 9 bases, with 21 bases left in between. The CDR3 protein is CASSQDLRIASGEQFF. As DNA, the CDR3 is TGTGCCAGCAGCCAGGATCTTCGAATAGCGTCCGGTGAGCAGTTCTTC.

V is TRBV11-2 and J is TRBJ2-7; no definite D call. Trimming took off 5 bases at V and 3 bases at J, with 5 bases between the two ends. Germline-derived CDR1 and CDR2 are SGHAT and FQNNGV. This CDR3 spans 11 amino acids. CDR3 DNA sequence: TGTGCCAGCAGCCTCGTCTACGAGCAGTACTTC. Translating it yields CASSLVYEQYF.

This clone was detected only a few times. J is TRBJ2-7 and V is TRBV5-1, with D possibly matching TRBD1 (6 bases). The V gene lost 0 bases and the J gene lost 1 base, with 8 bases spanning the gap. The V gene's germline CDR1 is SGHRS and CDR2 YFSETQ. The CDR3 has 14 residues. CDR3: CASSLGQESYEQYF. The CDR3 region has the DNA TGCGCCAGCAGCTTGGGACAGGAATCCTACGAGCAGTACTTC.

The chain is built from TRBV5-1 and TRBJ2-1; weak D call: TRBD2 (6 bases). The germline V gene encodes CDR1 SGHRS and CDR2 YFSETQ. The CDR3 covers 14 residues. V was pared by 5 bases and J by 0 bases, with 9 bases between. CDR3 in amino acids: CASRVGSSYNEQFF. The CDR3 bases are TGCGCCAGCAGAGTCGGGAGCTCCTACAATGAGCAGTTCTTC.

J is TRBJ2-1 and V is TRBV29-1; tentative D call: TRBD2 (6 bases). V lost 7 bases and J 5 bases, leaving 21 bases between the germline ends. The CDR3 sequence is 15 residues long. Germline CDR1 SQVTM, CDR2 ANQGSEA. The CDR3 coding sequence is TGCAGCGCTCCTACTAGCCCATCAATAAACAATGAGCAGTTCTTC. Its protein is CSAPTSPSINNEQFF.

As regards this clone: Other DNA sequences in the same sample also yield this CDR3. CDR3 coding DNA: TGCAGTGCTAGAGATCTGACTGAAGCTTTCTTT. Amino acids: CSARDLTEAFF. The chain is built from TRBV20-1 and TRBJ1-1; D is ambiguous. Trimming took 0 bases from V and 5 from J, leaving 4 bases between them. The CDR3 runs 11 residues. Germline CDR1 DFQATT, CDR2 SNEGSKA (reference sequence).

In this sample, this clone turned up a few times. The V call is TRBV4-3, the J call TRBJ2-3; D is uncertain. The V gene lost 1 base and the J gene lost 0 bases, with 26 bases spanning the gap. The CDR3 runs to 21 residues. The germline gives CDR1 LGHNA, CDR2 YSLEER. The CDR3 here is CASSQVWSGLQAPESTDTQYF. The DNA of the CDR3 is TGCGCCAGCAGCCAAGTCTGGTCAGGTCTTCAGGCCCCCGAAAGCACAGATACGCAGTATTTT.

This clone was found a few times. This chain uses TRBV7-2 with TRBJ2-1; TRBD2 agrees at 8 bases. The V and J ends lost 5 bases and 2 bases, in that order; junction bases with no gene match: 11. Germline loops: CDR1 SGHTA, CDR2 FQGNSA. The CDR3 contains 17 residues. As DNA, the CDR3 is TGTGCCAGCAGCGAAACCGGGACTAGGGGAGCCTACAATGAGCAGTTCTTC. Translation: CASSETGTRGAYNEQFF.

This clone was counted only a few times. This chain uses TRBV5-4 with TRBJ2-1; 8 nucleotides match TRBD1. The CDR3 is made up of 16 amino acids. V trimming: 1 base; J trimming: 4 bases; junction bases outside the gene matches: 7. The germline V gene has CDR1 SGHNT and CDR2 YYREEE (reference sequence). CDR3 in DNA: TGTGCCAGCAGCTTGTATTTAGGACAGGGATACAATGAGCAGTTCTTC. It specifies CASSLYLGQGYNEQFF.

This clone occurred a few times. This chain joins TRBV9 and TRBJ1-2; 8 positions match TRBD1. V lost 2 bases, J lost 4 bases, and 7 bases stayed unmatched. CDR1 is SGDLS and CDR2 is YYNGEE in the germline V gene. CDR3 length: 15 residues. Here the CDR3 reads CASSVSQGDGYGYTF. The DNA for the CDR3 is TGTGCCAGCAGCGTGTCACAGGGGGACGGCTATGGCTACACCTTC.

The CDR3 coding sequence is TGTGCCAGCAGCCGACACGAAGCCGACACCTTC. It specifies CASSRHEADTF. V is TRBV5-5 and J is TRBJ1-2; D remains ambiguous. CDR1 is SGHKS, CDR2 YYEKEE, per germline (reference sequence). This CDR3 has 11 residues. The V gene lost 4 bases and the J gene lost 12 bases, with 13 bases spanning the gap. Looking up the rest from reference TRBV5-5 and TRBJ1-2 gives the full variable domain: DAGVTQSPTHLIKTRGQQVTLRCSPISGHKSVSWYQQVLGQGPQFIFQYYEKEERGRGNFPDRFSARQFPNYSSELNVNALLLGDSALYLCASSRHEADTFGSGTRLTVV.

This clone was picked up a small number of times. V is TRBV29-1 and J is TRBJ2-3, with D perhaps TRBD1 or TRBD2 (5 bases each). Per germline, CDR1 SQVTM and CDR2 ANQGSEA. This CDR3 contains 13 residues. Trimming removed 7 bases from V and 2 bases from J, with 13 bases in between. The CDR3 bases are TGCAGCGCTGAGGGGCAGATCACAGATACGCAGTATTTT. This codes for CSAEGQITDTQYF.

The rearrangement links TRBV7-8 to TRBJ2-1; the D gene is possibly TRBD2 (6 bases). There are 16 residues in the CDR3. The germline V gene has CDR1 SGHVS and CDR2 FQNEAQ. Trimming removed 1 base from V and 0 bases from J, with 10 bases in between. The CDR3 sequence is CASSLVGGSSYNEQFF. The DNA for the CDR3 is TGTGCCAGCAGCTTAGTGGGGGGTAGCTCCTACAATGAGCAGTTCTTC.

This clone was found a few times. V usage is TRBV27 and J usage is TRBJ2-7, with D uncertain. With 8 bases removed from V and 3 bases from J, the gap between germline ends came to 8 bases. Germline V gives CDR1 MNHEY, CDR2 SMNVEV (reference sequence). The CDR3 has 11 residues. The CDR3 loop is CASRECYEQYF. CDR3 DNA sequence: TGTGCCAGCCGCGAGTGCTACGAGCAGTACTTC.